Shown below are 20 T cell receptor beta chains from a single sample sequenced in a study of blood T cell repertoires in COVID-19. Libraries were prepared by immunoSEQ multiplex PCR; TCRdb keeps only in-frame clonotypes and omits some of them. The sample has 200,000 to 250,000 clones; roughly 84% are singletons. The sample comprised peripheral blood. These receptors originate from a man between 45 and 60 years old who had recovered from COVID-19.

In this sample, this clone turned up once. V gene TRBV28 combines with J gene TRBJ2-3; 11 positions agree with TRBD2. In germline, CDR1 is MDHEN, CDR2 SYDVKM. The trim removed 5 bases at V and 7 bases at J, leaving 11 bases unmatched. This CDR3 is built from 16 residues. As DNA, the CDR3 is TGTGCCAGCAGTGTGGGACTAGCGGCCCCTGGTAATACGCAGTATTTT. Translated: CASSVGLAAPGNTQYF. The full variable domain, completed using reference TRBV28 and TRBJ2-3, is DVKVTQSSRYLVKRTGEKVFLECVQDMDHENMFWYRQDPGLGLRLIYFSYDVKMKEKGDIPEGYSVSREKKERFSLILESASTNQTSMYLCASSVGLAAPGNTQYFGPGTRLTVL.

V is TRBV3-1 (or the pseudogene TRBV3-2) and J is TRBJ1-5; TRBD1 is a possible D gene (5 bases). V shed 4 bases and J shed 3 bases, with 7 bases lying between them. CDR1 is LGHDT and CDR2 is YNNKEL in the germline V gene (reference sequence). The CDR3 covers 13 residues. The CDR3 region has the DNA TGTGCCAGCAGCCGGGGGGACAATCAGCCCCAGCATTTT. Translation gives CASSRGDNQPQHF.

In its sample, this clone was seen a few times. The chain combines TRBV4-2 with TRBJ1-6; TRBD1 is a possible D gene (5 bases). The CDR3 has 13 residues. CDR1 and CDR2 (germline): LGHNA, YNFKEQ. V lost 7 bases and J 10 bases, leaving 14 bases between the germline ends. CDR3 amino acids: CASTSTGPSPLHF. As DNA, the CDR3 is TGTGCCAGCACCTCCACAGGACCCTCACCCCTCCACTTT.

Comment on this clone: This specimen includes other DNA sequences encoding the same CDR3. The chain carries TRBV14 and TRBJ2-3; TRBD1 matches at 8 bases. V lost 3 bases and J lost 1; bases outside the gene matches: 6. Germline V gene sequence: CDR1 SGHDN, CDR2 FVKESK. The CDR3 totals 16 residues. CDR3 nucleotides: TGTGCCAGCAGCCAGCTACCGGGACAGGGCACAGATACGCAGTATTTT. It specifies CASSQLPGQGTDTQYF.

This chain uses TRBV10-2 with TRBJ2-7; 7 nucleotides align to TRBD1. Germline CDR1 is WSHSY and CDR2 is SAAADI. The trim removed 3 bases at V and 4 bases at J, leaving 12 bases unmatched. The CDR3 totals 16 residues. The CDR3 spells CASSDGTGALIYEQYF. CDR3 sequence (DNA): TGCGCCAGCAGTGACGGAACAGGGGCCCTCATTTACGAGCAGTACTTC.

The V and J genes are TRBV18 and TRBJ2-1; the D is unclear. Trimming cost V 4 bases and J 10 bases, with 11 bases left between them. The CDR3 length is 12 residues. Germline V gives CDR1 KGHSH, CDR2 LQKENI. Here the CDR3 reads CASSRPTEEQFF. In DNA, the CDR3 is TGTGCCAGCTCACGTCCGACGGAGGAGCAGTTCTTC.

The DNA for the CDR3 is TGTGCCAGCTCACCGGGACTAGCGGGTGCCTACGAGCAGTACTTC. The encoded protein is CASSPGLAGAYEQYF. The V call is TRBV18, the J call TRBJ2-7; 12 positions match TRBD2. The V gene's germline CDR1 is KGHSH and CDR2 LQKENI. This CDR3 has 15 residues. V was clipped by 3 bases and J by 2 bases; unmatched bases: 2.

This clone was recorded only once. V usage is TRBV7-8 and J usage is TRBJ2-1; D may be TRBD1 (7 bases). Trimming pared 5 bases from V and 7 bases from J, leaving 24 bases between. CDR3 size: 17 residues. CDR1 is SGHVS and CDR2 is FQNEAQ in the germline V gene. CDR3 bases: TGTGCCAGCAGCGGGGAGGACAGGCCAAAACGACGAAATGAGCAGTTCTTC. Protein sequence: CASSGEDRPKRRNEQFF.

The gene calls are TRBV7-2 and TRBJ2-1; 11 bases align to TRBD2. V shed 5 bases, J shed 3 bases, and the junction held 6 bases outside the gene matches. Germline V CDR1 and CDR2: SGHTA, FQGNSA. The CDR3 contains 16 residues. DNA for the CDR3: TGTGCCAGCAGCCGCGTAGGGACTAGCGGCTACAATGAGCAGTTCTTC. This translates into CASSRVGTSGYNEQFF.

The J gene is TRBJ2-7, the V gene TRBV27, with TRBD1 identical over 8 bases. Germline-derived CDR1 and CDR2 are MNHEY and SMNVEV (reference sequence). With 8 bases clipped from V and 2 bases from J, the junction kept 5 bases outside the gene matches. The CDR3 extends over 13 amino acids. In nucleotides, the CDR3 is TGTGCCAGCCTAGGGACAGGACCCTACGAGCAGTACTTC. This translates into CASLGTGPYEQYF.

The gene calls are TRBV19 and TRBJ2-5; 9 bases are shared with TRBD1. Germline CDR1 and CDR2: LNHDA and SQIVND (reference sequence). V shed 1 base and J 3 bases; nucleotides not matched to a gene: 9. The length of the CDR3 is 17 residues. The CDR3 DNA reads TGTGCCAGTAGTATAGCCAATCCGGGACAGGGCAAAGAGACCCAGTACTTC. It yields the protein CASSIANPGQGKETQYF. The full variable domain, with the rest looked up from reference TRBV19 and TRBJ2-5, is DGGITQSPKYLFRKEGQNVTLSCEQNLNHDAMYWYRQDPGQGLRLIYYSQIVNDFQKGDIAEGYSVSREKKESFPLTVTSAQKNPTAFYLCASSIANPGQGKETQYFGPGTRLLVL.

This chain uses TRBV5-6 with TRBJ2-1, with D possibly TRBD2 on 5 matching bases. The CDR3 has 16 amino acids. Trimming stripped 1 base from V and 4 bases from J, with 15 bases between. CDR1 is SGHDT and CDR2 is YYEEEE in the germline V gene. CDR3 nucleotide sequence: TGTGCCAGCAGCTTGTTCTTGGGGAGCCTGTACAATGAGCAGTTCTTC. Residues: CASSLFLGSLYNEQFF.

V usage is TRBV19 and J usage is TRBJ1-6, with TRBD1 identical over 8 bases. This CDR3 is 15 amino acids long. V shed 6 bases, J shed 10 bases, and the junction held 11 bases outside the gene matches. Germline V CDR1 and CDR2: LNHDA, SQIVND (reference sequence). Here the CDR3 reads CASSDRGGRRSPLHF. The DNA for the CDR3 is TGTGCCAGTAGCGACAGGGGAGGGCGTCGATCACCCCTCCACTTT.

The chain combines TRBV7-9 with TRBJ2-5; the match to TRBD2 covers 13 bases. The ends lost 5 bases at V and 2 bases at J; junction bases unmatched: 8. This CDR3 comprises 17 residues. Germline V CDR1 and CDR2: SEHNR, FQNEAQ (reference sequence). CDR3 sequence (DNA): TGTGCCAGCAGCCTGGGGACTAGCGGGACGATACAAGAGACCCAGTACTTC. It yields the protein CASSLGTSGTIQETQYF.

CDR3 coding DNA: TGTGCCAGCAGTGGGGGGGAGAGGGGTCACACCGGGGAGCTGTTTTTT. It specifies CASSGGERGHTGELFF. This rearrangement joins TRBV6-1 to TRBJ2-2; the D gene is possibly TRBD2 (6 bases). Germline loops: CDR1 MNHNS, CDR2 SASEGT. The CDR3 is 16 residues long. The V and J ends lost 4 bases and 3 bases respectively, with 15 bases between them.

In this sample, this clone turned up a few times. The genes are TRBV6-5 and TRBJ2-7, with D perhaps matching TRBD2 (6 bases). The CDR3 totals 13 residues. The V and J ends lost 8 bases and 3 bases respectively, with 14 bases between them. CDR1 is MNHEY and CDR2 is SVGAGI in the germline V gene. In DNA, the CDR3 is TGTGCCAGCTGTCCCAATAGCGGCTACGAGCAGTACTTC. Encoded protein: CASCPNSGYEQYF.

The genes are TRBV23-1 and TRBJ2-4; 13 nucleotides line up with TRBD2. TRBV23-1 is an ORF for which the function is uncertain. The CDR3 has 16 amino acids. The ends lost 7 bases at V and 8 bases at J; junction bases unmatched: 11. The DNA for the CDR3 is TGCGCCAGCAATCAGAATGGACTAGCGGGAGATGACATTCAGTACTTC. It yields the protein CASNQNGLAGDDIQYF.

CDR3 bases: TGTGCCAGCAGCCACCCCGGGCGGGAGGGCTCGGTCAATGAGCAGTTCTTC. The encoded protein is CASSHPGREGSVNEQFF. This chain links TRBV4-2 with TRBJ2-1; 9 bases fit TRBD2. The germline V gene encodes CDR1 LGHNA and CDR2 YNFKEQ. The V gene end was trimmed by 3 bases and the J gene end by 6 bases; junction bases not matched to a gene: 12. The CDR3 runs 17 residues.

The rearrangement links TRBV13 to TRBJ2-7; maybe TRBD1 (6 bases). V lost 4 bases to trimming and J lost 2 bases, with 15 bases between them. The CDR3 totals 15 residues. Germline V gives CDR1 PRHDT, CDR2 FYEKMQ (reference sequence). The CDR3 nucleotides read TGTGCCAGCAGCTGGCAGGGGAAGGTCCCCTACGAGCAGTACTTC. This encodes CASSWQGKVPYEQYF.

This chain connects TRBV5-8 to TRBJ2-1, with TRBD2 identical over 14 bases. The germline V gene encodes CDR1 SGHTS and CDR2 YDEGEE. The ends lost 7 bases at V and 8 bases at J; junction bases unmatched: 8. The CDR3 totals 15 residues. The CDR3 loop is CASSGLAGVFYEQFF. CDR3 coding DNA: TGTGCCAGCTCGGGACTAGCGGGAGTTTTCTATGAGCAGTTCTTC.